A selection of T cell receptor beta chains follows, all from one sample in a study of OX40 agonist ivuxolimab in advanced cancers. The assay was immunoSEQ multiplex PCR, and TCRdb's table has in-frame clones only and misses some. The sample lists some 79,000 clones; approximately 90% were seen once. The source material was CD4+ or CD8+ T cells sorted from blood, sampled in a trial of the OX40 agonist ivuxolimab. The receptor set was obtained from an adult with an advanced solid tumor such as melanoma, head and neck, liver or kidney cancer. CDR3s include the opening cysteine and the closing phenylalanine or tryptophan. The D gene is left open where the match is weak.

CASSLEWAGDTQYF	TGTGCCAGCAGCTTAGAGTGGGCGGGAGATACGCAGTATTTT	NA	TRBJ2-3	TRBV7-2
CASSRGTSGTSSYNEQFF	TGTGCCAGCAGCCGGGGGACTAGCGGGACCAGCTCCTACAATGAGCAGTTCTTC	TRBD2	TRBJ2-1	TRBV5-5
CASSTLAGGWVDTQYF	TGTGCCAGTAGTACTCTAGCGGGAGGTTGGGTAGATACGCAGTATTTT	TRBD2	TRBJ2-3	TRBV19
CASSAQGQLRHYEQYF	TGTGCCAGCAGCGCACAGGGACAGCTACGCCATTACGAGCAGTACTTC	TRBD1	TRBJ2-7	TRBV7-9
CASRLDRLNEQFF	TGTGCCAGCAGACTTGACAGGCTCAATGAGCAGTTCTTC	NA	TRBJ2-1	TRBV27
CASSSGLAGPSASYEQYF	TGTGCCAGCAGCTCGGGACTAGCGGGACCCTCAGCGTCCTACGAGCAGTACTTC	TRBD2	TRBJ2-7	TRBV5-6
CASSLNAVGSADTQYF	TGTGCCAGCAGCTTAAATGCCGTCGGGAGTGCAGATACGCAGTATTTT	NA	TRBJ2-3	TRBV11-2
CAWRPGGIKNEQYF	TGTGCCTGGAGGCCGGGGGGGATTAAAAACGAGCAGTACTTC	TRBD2	TRBJ2-7	TRBV30
CASRRGQGVGEQYF	TGTGCCAGCCGGCGGGGACAGGGGGTAGGCGAGCAGTACTTC	TRBD1	TRBJ2-7	TRBV6-5
CASSMARGLSYEQYF	TGTGCCAGTAGTATGGCCAGGGGGCTTTCCTACGAGCAGTACTTC	TRBD1	TRBJ2-7	TRBV19
CASSSRQGGNGYTF	TGTGCCAGCAGTTCCCGACAGGGTGGTAATGGCTACACCTTC	TRBD1	TRBJ1-2	TRBV6-5
CASSPQDRPTDTQYF	TGTGCCAGTAGTCCTCAGGACAGACCAACAGATACGCAGTATTTT	NA	TRBJ2-3	TRBV19
CAIRGQGRRETQYF	TGTGCCATCAGGGGACAGGGGCGGCGAGAGACCCAGTACTTC	TRBD1	TRBJ2-5	TRBV10-3
CAISVGRELFF	TGTGCCATCAGTGTTGGAAGGGAGCTGTTTTTT	NA	TRBJ2-2	TRBV10-3